This T cell receptor beta chain was captured in a study of CD8 T cells in ankylosing spondylitis. TCRdb reprocessed the 5' RACE reads via MiXCR and lists one record per CDR3 protein. This table has over 200,000 distinct CDR3 sequences, about 11% appearing once. The origin of this receptor is a male donor with ankylosing spondylitis or in good health (not recorded which). The sample was blood, either unsorted or a sorted T cell fraction (not recorded which).

CDR3 bases: TGTGCCAGCAGTGAAGTTGTTGGGGTACAGCCCCAGCATTTT. It encodes CASSEVVGVQPQHF. The gene calls are TRBV6-1 and TRBJ1-5, with no clear D. The V end was cut by 1 base, the J end by 7 bases, with 11 bases between. Germline-derived CDR1 and CDR2 are MNHNS and SASEGT. The CDR3 extends over 14 amino acids.